A selection of T cell receptor beta chains follows, all from one sample in a study of T cell responses to AZD1222 COVID-19 vaccine. Produced via immunoSEQ multiplex PCR; TCRdb's table is partial and in-frame only. This table has about 110,000 clones, 81% appearing once. Sequenced material: peripheral blood, taken on day 0 of AZD1222 vaccination. The receptors were sampled from an adult in good health. Each CDR3 is given with its conserved first and last residue. D genes are given only for firm matches. Only some rows state a clone size, as once, few, many or a class for expanded clones.

j_call clone_size d_call v_call cdr3_nt cdr3_aa
TRBJ1-2 - TRBD1 TRBV6-5 TGTGCCAGCAGTCCACAAGGGACAGGTCTTTTTGGCTACACCTTC CASSPQGTGLFGYTF
TRBJ1-2 - - TRBV29-1 TGCAGCGTCACCGTCCCGGGACGGGTAAACTATGGCTACACCTTC CSVTVPGRVNYGYTF
TRBJ2-3 - - TRBV6-6 TGTGCCAGCAGACAGGGTGTTAGAGCAGATACGCAGTATTTT CASRQGVRADTQYF
TRBJ2-2 - - TRBV27 TGTGCCAGCAGTTTATGGGGGGCGATTGGGGAGCTGTTTTTT CASSLWGAIGELFF
TRBJ2-2 - TRBD1 TRBV6-5 TGTGCCAGCAGTTACAGGACAGGGCTTACCGGGGAGCTGTTTTTT CASSYRTGLTGELFF
TRBJ2-7 few TRBD2 TRBV7-2 TGTGCCAGCACCCCGAACGGACTAGCGGGAGTAGCGCAGTACTTC CASTPNGLAGVAQYF
TRBJ2-5 - - TRBV7-2 TGTGCCATCAGGCAGGGGGACTACGAGACCCAGTACTTC CAIRQGDYETQYF
TRBJ2-1 - - TRBV9 TGTGCCAGCAGCGCATCGACTAGAGGGGAGCAGTTCTTC CASSASTRGEQFF
TRBJ1-3 - - TRBV5-8 TGTGCCAGCAGCCTAGGGAGAAACACCATATATTTT CASSLGRNTIYF
TRBJ1-1 - - TRBV28 TGTGCCAGCGGCACAGGGAGCACTGAAGCTTTCTTT CASGTGSTEAFF
TRBJ1-5 - - TRBV5-1 TGCGCCAGCAGCAGGGACCCCAATCAGCCCCAGCATTTT CASSRDPNQPQHF
TRBJ1-2 - - TRBV6-2/TRBV6-3 TGTGCCAGCAGTTACCCGCCGCCGGGCTACACCTTC CASSYPPPGYTF
TRBJ2-2 - - TRBV5-4 TGTGCCAGCAGCTCCACAGGGATCTCGGCCGGGGAGCTGTTTTTT CASSSTGISAGELFF
TRBJ1-2 - - TRBV30 TGTGCCTGGAGTGTACGGATCAACGGGGCGTATGGCTACACCTTC CAWSVRINGAYGYTF
TRBJ1-4 - - TRBV7-2 TGTGCCAGCAGCCTAGGGGGGCCGGGCAGTCTTGAAAAACTGTTTTTT CASSLGGPGSLEKLFF
TRBJ2-7 - TRBD2 TRBV7-2 TGTGCCAGCAGCTTACTGCATTCTAGGGTAGCGGGGGGGCCCCACGAGCAGTACTTC CASSLLHSRVAGGPHEQYF
TRBJ1-2 - - TRBV28 TGTGCCAGCAGTTTGGTTCTGGGGTTCTATGGCTACACCTTC CASSLVLGFYGYTF
TRBJ1-5 few - TRBV7-2 TGTGCCAGCAGCGTGGGACCTGAACAGCCCCAGCATTTT CASSVGPEQPQHF
TRBJ1-4 - - TRBV28 TGTGCCAGCAGGGTTGCTAATGAAAAACTGTTTTTT CASRVANEKLFF
TRBJ2-7 - - TRBV2 TGTGCCAGCAGTGAAGAGGCAGACTCCTACGAGCAGTACTTC CASSEEADSYEQYF
TRBJ1-1 once - TRBV29-1 TGCAGCGGTGCGGACCCGGGAACTGAAGCTTTCTTT CSGADPGTEAFF
TRBJ1-2 once - TRBV5-5 TGTGCCAGCAGTAGCCGGGCCGCTAACTATGGCTACACCTTC CASSSRAANYGYTF
TRBJ1-2 - - TRBV10-3 TGTGCCATCAGTGGGAAACAGGGCCCCAACTATGGCTACACCTTC CAISGKQGPNYGYTF
TRBJ2-6 - - TRBV7-2 TGTGCCAGCAGCGGCAGAGCCTCTGGGGCCAACGTCCTGACTTTC CASSGRASGANVLTF
TRBJ1-1 - - TRBV12-5 TGTGCTAGTGGTTTGTCGGTGAACACTGAAGCTTTCTTT CASGLSVNTEAFF
TRBJ1-2 - TRBD1 TRBV28 TGTGCCAGCAGCCGAGGGACAGGGGGCCCGTCTAACTATGGCTACACCTTC CASSRGTGGPSNYGYTF
TRBJ2-2 - - TRBV18 TGTGCCAGCTCACCACCGAGGGGGGTCACCGGGGAGCTGTTTTTT CASSPPRGVTGELFF
TRBJ2-3 - TRBD1 TRBV9 TGTGCCAGCAGCGCCCTCCCGCAGGGGGCGCGCACAGATACGCAGTATTTT CASSALPQGARTDTQYF
TRBJ1-6 - - TRBV2 TGTGCCAGCAGAACGACAATTGTTTCACCCCTCCACTTT CASRTTIVSPLHF
TRBJ2-5 - TRBD2 TRBV7-2 TGTGCCAGCAGCTTAGCGGGTAGCGGGGGCCCCCAAGAGACCCAGTACTTC CASSLAGSGGPQETQYF
TRBJ2-5 once TRBD2 TRBV3-1/TRBV3-2 TGTGCCAGCAGCTACGGCCTGGTCGGCGGGGGAGAGACCCAGTACTTC CASSYGLVGGGETQYF
TRBJ1-5 - - TRBV6-4 TGTGCCAGCAGTGATATCAGGGAAAAGGTTCGTGGAATCAGCAATCAGCCCCAGCATTTT CASSDIREKVRGISNQPQHF
TRBJ2-1 - - TRBV21-1 TGTGCCAGCAGCAATAAGGGACAGGGGTCCAATGAGCAGTTCTTC CASSNKGQGSNEQFF
TRBJ2-1 - TRBD2 TRBV19 TGTGCCAGTAGTCACGGACTAGCGGGAGGTGTCGATGAGCAGTTCTTC CASSHGLAGGVDEQFF
TRBJ2-2 - TRBD1 TRBV19 TGTGCCAGTAAGCCGGGACAGGGGGCCGGGGAGCTGTTTTTT CASKPGQGAGELFF
TRBJ2-3 - TRBD1 TRBV7-9 TGTGCCAGCAGCCAAAACAGGGGAGATACGCAGTATTTT CASSQNRGDTQYF
TRBJ2-5 - TRBD2 TRBV28 TGTGCCAGCAGTTTATGGAGCGGGGGGCAGGAGACCCAGTACTTC CASSLWSGGQETQYF
TRBJ1-2 - - TRBV7-9 TGTGCCAGCAGCTTCTCAGGGGCCTATGGCTACACCTTC CASSFSGAYGYTF
TRBJ1-3 - - TRBV10-3 TGTGCCATCAGGCCAACAGCCTCTGGAAACACCATATATTTT CAIRPTASGNTIYF
TRBJ1-1 - - TRBV3-1/TRBV3-2 TGTGCCAGCAGGCCAGACCTGAACACTGAAGCTTTCTTT CASRPDLNTEAFF
TRBJ2-7 - TRBD2 TRBV18 TGTGCCAGCTCACCGTCCGGGACTAGCGGGGGAACCTACGAGCAGTACTTC CASSPSGTSGGTYEQYF
TRBJ1-6 - - TRBV27 TGTGCCAGCAGTTTGGAGGGGAGCTCCTATAATTCACCCCTCCACTTT CASSLEGSSYNSPLHF
TRBJ2-5 - TRBD2 TRBV30 TGTGCCTGGAGTGGCGGGGGACTGGAGACCCAGTACTTC CAWSGGGLETQYF
TRBJ1-6 - - TRBV6-5 TGTGCCAGCAGTCCCGCCGCGAATTCACCCCTCCACTTT CASSPAANSPLHF
TRBJ1-1 - - TRBV5-5 TGTGCCAGCAGCTTGGGAACCCACACTGAAGCTTTCTTT CASSLGTHTEAFF
TRBJ1-1 - - TRBV18 TGTGCCAGCTTCCGACAGGTGAACACTGAAGCTTTCTTT CASFRQVNTEAFF
TRBJ2-7 - TRBD1 TRBV18 TGTGCCAGCTCACCGGGAGGGACAGGGGCCTACGAGCAGTACTTC CASSPGGTGAYEQYF
TRBJ1-1 - TRBD1 TRBV3-1/TRBV3-2 TGTGCCAGCAGCCTCAGACAGGGCGACGCTTTCTTT CASSLRQGDAFF
TRBJ2-7 - - TRBV27 TGTGCCAGCAACAAAATCGGAGGAAATTCCTACGAGCAGTACTTC CASNKIGGNSYEQYF
TRBJ2-5 - TRBD2 TRBV11-2 TGTGCCAGCAGCTCAAGGCTGAGCGGGGGGGCCAGGGAGACCCAGTACTTC CASSSRLSGGARETQYF